This T cell receptor (beta chain) was identified in a study of blood T cell repertoires in COVID-19. Sequencing was performed with immunoSEQ multiplex PCR; in TCRdb, only in-frame clones are kept and a portion is missing. This table has under 300,000 clones, approximately 86% appearing once. Cohort placement rested on clinical history that participants reported themselves. This CDR3 spans 17 amino acids. The germline CDR1 and CDR2 sequences are LGHDT and YNNKEL (reference sequence). V was pared by 4 bases and J by 4 bases, with 9 bases of the junction left unmatched. This chain links TRBV3-1 (or the pseudogene TRBV3-2) with TRBJ2-1, with 11 nucleotides matching TRBD2. The receptor's source is a woman aged 40 to 50 with acute COVID-19. What was sequenced was PBMCs or T cells enriched from blood (not recorded which). The CDR3 nucleotides are TGTGCCAGCAGCCCACAATCTAGCGGGAGGCCATACAATGAGCAGTTCTTC. This codes for CASSPQSSGRPYNEQFF.